There are many counts of the clone carrying this TCR beta chain. The source of the sample is a study of early T cells in non-severe SARS-CoV-2 infection. TCRdb itself ran the 5' RACE reads through MiXCR, one entry per CDR3 protein. This table has about 39,000 distinct CDR3 sequences, 4.7% appearing once. Trimming left V 5 bases short and J 0 bases short, with 14 bases between. The CDR3 runs 16 residues. CDR1 is SGHRS and CDR2 is YFSETQ in the germline V gene. The TCR originated in an adult who was a healthcare worker with PCR-confirmed SARS-CoV-2 infection or an uninfected control (not recorded which). V usage is TRBV5-1 and J usage is TRBJ2-2; D unresolved. The sequenced sample was whole blood. The chain's CDR3 is CASRLLVGANTGELFF. The CDR3, as DNA: TGCGCCAGCAGACTCCTGGTGGGCGCGAACACCGGGGAGCTGTTTTTT.